Presented here are 16 T cell receptor beta chains from one specimen sequenced in a study of T-cell reconstitution after alpha-beta-depleted transplantation in children. Preparation of the TCRbeta library used unique molecular identifiers. TCRdb used MiXCR to reprocess the PCR reads, holding one entry per CDR3 protein. This table holds about 490,000 distinct CDR3 sequences, approximately 10% found once. The sample in question was PBMCs, obtained before TCRalphabeta/CD19-depleted stem cell transplant. Receptor source: a child aged 2 to 15 with inherited bone marrow failure, due to receive a stem cell transplant.

V is TRBV11-1 and J is TRBJ2-7, with TRBD1 identical over 7 bases. V dropped 5 bases and J dropped 1; count of bases not matched to a gene: 11. Germline CDR1 is SGHAT and CDR2 is FQDESV (reference sequence). CDR3 length equals 16 residues. The CDR3 reads CASSPLTGARSYEQYF. The CDR3 nucleotides are TGTGCCAGCAGCCCACTTACAGGGGCAAGGTCCTACGAGCAGTACTTC.

This clonotype was recorded many times. This chain connects TRBV5-5 to TRBJ2-5, with TRBD2 matching 8 bases. Germline V gene data show CDR1 as SGHKS and CDR2 as YYEKEE (reference sequence). This CDR3 is built from 15 residues. V shed 4 bases, J shed 4 bases, and the junction held 9 bases outside the gene matches. The CDR3 sequence is CASSGLAFGGETQYF. CDR3 DNA sequence: TGTGCCAGCAGCGGACTAGCCTTTGGAGGAGAGACCCAGTACTTC.

This clonotype was seen a single time. A single base separates this from a much larger clone, so it may be a read error. The V call is TRBV7-9, the J call TRBJ2-5; unclear D gene. The CDR3 sequence is 13 residues long. Germline V CDR1 and CDR2: SEHNR, FQNEAQ (reference sequence). The CDR3 sequence is CASSLDLQETRYF. The CDR3, as DNA: TGTGCCAGCAGCTTAGATCTCCAAGAGACCCGGTACTTC.

In its sample, this clonotype was seen a few times. This rearrangement joins TRBV6-1 to TRBJ1-5, with TRBD1 identical over 10 bases. Losses at the gene ends were 5 bases for V and 9 bases for J; bases not matched to a gene: 13. Germline CDR1 and CDR2: MNHNS and SASEGT. The CDR3 consists of 16 residues. CDR3 amino acids: CASSKIRTGGGLPQHF. The CDR3 DNA reads as TGTGCCAGCAGTAAAATAAGGACAGGGGGAGGCCTGCCCCAGCATTTT.

The chain has TRBV2 and TRBJ1-4, with a possible D match to TRBD1 (5 bases). Trimming took 10 bases from V and 4 from J, leaving 25 bases between them. Germline V lookup: CDR1 SNHLY, CDR2 FYNNEI. This CDR3 is built from 17 residues. CDR3 in amino acids: CAIDLTGGVRSNEKLFF. The CDR3 nucleotides are TGTGCCATAGACCTCACCGGAGGGGTGAGGAGTAATGAAAAACTGTTTTTT.

This clonotype was detected only a few times. This chain connects TRBV19 to TRBJ1-2, with 7 bases identical to TRBD1. The CDR3 consists of 14 residues. Germline CDR1 reads LNHDA; CDR2 reads SQIVND (reference sequence). V shed 7 bases, J shed 3 bases, and the junction held 8 bases outside the gene matches. The CDR3 DNA sequence: TGTGCCAGTAAGCAACAGGGGCACGACTATGGCTACACCTTC. Amino acid sequence: CASKQQGHDYGYTF. Drawing the rest from reference TRBV19 and TRBJ1-2, the complete variable domain is DGGITQSPKYLFRKEGQNVTLSCEQNLNHDAMYWYRQDPGQGLRLIYYSQIVNDFQKGDIAEGYSVSREKKESFPLTVTSAQKNPTAFYLCASKQQGHDYGYTFGSGTRLTVV.

This clonotype was detected ten times or more. The genes are TRBV7-2 and TRBJ2-3, with 8 bases fitting TRBD2. This CDR3 is 15 amino acids long. V gave up 2 bases and J gave up 4 bases; unmatched junction bases: 5. Per germline, CDR1 SGHTA and CDR2 FQGNSA. The CDR3 sequence: CASSLNREGSDTQYF. In nucleotides, the CDR3 is TGTGCCAGCAGCTTAAATCGGGAGGGTTCAGATACGCAGTATTTT.

This clonotype was recorded at least ten times. This sequence joins TRBV27 and TRBJ2-7; 8 bases align to TRBD1. The CDR3 is 14 amino acids. V dropped 6 bases and J dropped 7; count of bases not matched to a gene: 11. CDR1 and CDR2 from the germline V gene are MNHEY and SMNVEV (reference sequence). The CDR3 spells CASSRGQGLREQYF. For the CDR3, the DNA is TGTGCCAGCAGCCGAGGACAGGGACTGAGGGAGCAGTACTTC.

With regard to this clonotype: One base away lies a much larger clone, so this may be a sequencing read error. This sequence joins TRBV15 and TRBJ2-7; the match to TRBD1 covers 8 bases. The CDR3 spans 14 residues. Germline CDR1 LNHNV, CDR2 YYDKDF (reference sequence). The CDR3 protein is CGTSRDQGAGEQYF. CDR3 bases: TGTGGCACCAGCAGAGATCAGGGGGCTGGGGAGCAGTACTTC.

This clonotype appeared many times. The chain couples TRBV7-9 to TRBJ2-7; TRBD2 aligns across 10 bases. The CDR3 has 15 residues. J lost 5 bases, V lost 1 base, and 5 bases had no gene match. Germline V CDR1 and CDR2: SEHNR, FQNEAQ (reference sequence). The CDR3 DNA sequence: TGTGCCAGCAGCTTAGGTCAAAGCGGGAGGGACGAGCAGTACTTC. Translation gives CASSLGQSGRDEQYF.

This clonotype came up many times. The V call is TRBV9, the J call TRBJ2-7; 11 positions agree with TRBD2. With 2 bases clipped from V and 2 bases from J, the junction kept 3 bases outside the gene matches. Per germline, CDR1 SGDLS and CDR2 YYNGEE. The CDR3 runs 15 residues. The CDR3 DNA follows: TGTGCCAGCAGCGTCGGACTAGCGGGCACCTACGAGCAGTACTTC. Translation gives CASSVGLAGTYEQYF.

This clonotype was seen at least ten times. The chain uses TRBV28 and TRBJ1-2; 8 nucleotides agree with TRBD1. The V gene's germline CDR1 is MDHEN and CDR2 SYDVKM. With V trimmed by 6 bases and J by 4 bases, 7 bases remained unmatched. This CDR3 is built from 14 residues. Here the CDR3 reads CASRLDRGPYGYTF. CDR3 bases: TGTGCCAGCAGATTAGACAGGGGCCCCTATGGCTACACCTTC.

This clonotype was detected only once. V is TRBV18 and J is TRBJ2-5, with D unresolved. CDR1 is KGHSH, CDR2 LQKENI, per germline. The length of the CDR3 is 13 residues. Trimming cost V 4 bases and J 5 bases, with 11 bases left between them. In DNA form, the CDR3 reads TGTGCCAGCTCACACCTTCCTGGGGAGACCCAGTACTTC. This sequence encodes CASSHLPGETQYF.

The table lists this clonotype with many counts. The DNA for the CDR3 is TGTGCCAGCAGTTTATCGACTAGCGGAGCCGACTACGAGCAGTACTTC. This translates into CASSLSTSGADYEQYF. The chain employs TRBV27 and TRBJ2-7, with 9 nucleotides matching TRBD2. CDR3 length: 16 residues. J gave up 3 bases and V 0 bases, and 6 bases lay outside the gene matches. The V gene's germline CDR1 is MNHEY and CDR2 SMNVEV (reference sequence).

This clonotype showed up many times. The gene calls are TRBV28 and TRBJ2-7; 7 nucleotides agree with TRBD1. With V trimmed by 6 bases and J by 2 bases, 7 bases remained unmatched. CDR1 is MDHEN, CDR2 SYDVKM, per germline. The CDR3 runs to 14 residues. As DNA, the CDR3 is TGTGCCAGCAGCATACAGGGGTCCACCTACGAGCAGTACTTC. It translates to CASSIQGSTYEQYF.

This clonotype was seen many times. The chain employs TRBV5-1 and TRBJ2-5, with 9 bases identical to TRBD2. V shed 3 bases and J 2 bases; nucleotides not matched to a gene: 2. CDR3 size: 14 residues. CDR1 is SGHRS and CDR2 is YFSETQ in the germline V gene. The CDR3 here is CASSYSGRQETQYF. In DNA, the CDR3 is TGCGCCAGCAGCTATAGCGGGAGACAAGAGACCCAGTACTTC. Filled out from reference TRBV5-1 and TRBJ2-5, the complete variable domain reads KAGVTQTPRYLIKTRGQQVTLSCSPISGHRSVSWYQQTPGQGLQFLFEYFSETQRNKGNFPGRFSGRQFSNSRSEMNVSTLELGDSALYLCASSYSGRQETQYFGPGTRLLVL.